This record covers a single T cell receptor beta chain. The antigen it recognizes is unknown. The input lacks base qualities; no much larger clone sits a single base away. This entry is derived from a study of type 1 regulatory T cells (dated by TCRdb to about 2021). Background for the entire study: The study characterized an in vitro protocol that generated a Tr1-enriched, alloantigen-specific CD4 T cell product named T-allo10. Patients with hematological malignancies who were receiving allogeneic hematopoietic stem cell transplantation were the group in which T-allo10 was being clinically evaluated. Findings and caveats that apply to the study as a whole: Compared with non-Tr1 cells, Tr1 cells had a narrower TCR repertoire, and the study took this difference to reflect clonal expansion driven by alloantigen.

The run used an Illumina MiSeq. TCRdb applied fastp at Q25 and MiXCR to the public reads, then kept only in-frame beta chains. Rows are unified per CDR3 protein, each entry keeping the most common DNA and genes. A total of about 62,000 distinct CDR3 sequences appear in this sample, 60% to 80% of them only once. Roughly 1.9% of the sample lies in the top ten. Spanning cysteine to phenylalanine, the CDR3 consists of 11 amino acids. Solely the CDR3 DNA is kept, with 33 bases framed from the first base. The V and J ends are trimmed by 6 bases and 7 bases, leaving 7 bases between them. CDR1 is given as KGHDR and CDR2 as SFDVKD, both from the germline V gene.

In this chain, TRBV24-1 is recombined with TRBJ2-3; there is no confident call for the D gene. Sequences were obtained from cultured non-Tr1 T cells, either the whole culture or a sorted T cell fraction (not recorded which). The cell subset or site label on this specimen signifies: non-Tr1 population from the T-allo10 product. The receptor was derived from a human donor in good health. Here the CDR3 is given as CATSSEYTQYF. The nucleotide sequence is TGTGCCACCAGTTCTGAATATACGCAGTATTTT.